The 32 T cell receptor beta chains below all came from one sample that was sequenced in a study of tissue T cells after allogeneic stem cell transplantation. The data were produced by immunoSEQ multiplex PCR, yet TCRdb's version contains in-frame clones alone and is incomplete. The table has some 22,000 clones, 60% to 80% seen once; the top ten hold roughly 0.41%. The specimen was blood. The receptors were gathered from a female BALB/c mouse in good health. As its MHC haplotype, the strain has H2-d.

Notes on this clone: Germline and genes here are mouse. The sequenced fragment ends 1 residue before the CDR3 boundary, so the rest is inferred from the germline J gene. J is TRBJ2-4 and V is TRBV20; D gene unclear. CDR1 is GFQATS and CDR2 is STVNSAI in the germline V gene. CDR3 length: 14 amino acids. The V end was cut by 0 bases, the J end by 0 bases, with 7 bases between. CDR3 loop: CGARDHSSQNTLYF. Incomplete CDR3 DNA: TGTGGTGCTAGGGATCACAGTAGTCAAAACACCTTGTAC.

A remark on this clone: Gene names refer to mouse genes. The CDR3 is cut off 1 residue early in the read; its end comes from the germline J gene. This chain links TRBV13-3 with TRBJ2-4; TRBD1 matches 9 bases. V lost 7 bases to trimming and J lost 5 bases; unmatched junction nucleotides: 2. This CDR3 region has 12 residues. Germline V gene lookup returns CDR1 NNHDY and CDR2 SYVADS. The CDR3 here is CASLGQGNTLYF. The part of the CDR3 DNA that was read is TGTGCCAGCCTGGGACAGGGAAACACCTTGTAC.

This clone was recorded a few times. Any gene name here is a mouse gene name. The read comes to an end 1 residue before the CDR3 does, leaving the germline J gene to fill in the end. The rearrangement uses TRBV29 and TRBJ1-5; TRBD1 matches 7 bases. The CDR3 is 11 amino acids. CDR1 is MSHET and CDR2 is SYDVDS in the germline V gene. V shed 4 bases and J 9 bases; nucleotides not matched to a gene: 0. Partial CDR3 DNA: TGTGCTAGCAGTTACAGGGGGGCTCCGCTT. It is translated as CASSYRGAPL. The complete CDR3 protein is CASSYRGAPLF.

On this clone itself: Gene names are mouse gene names. Sequencing ends 1 residue short of the CDR3 end; the germline J gene provides the rest. J is TRBJ2-2 and V is TRBV1; no reliable D call. Trimming pared 1 base from V and 0 bases from J, leaving 6 bases between. The CDR3 length is 15 residues. Germline V gene sequence: CDR1 NSQYPW, CDR2 LRSPGD (reference sequence). CDR3: CTCSAATSNTGQLYF. The sequenced part of the CDR3 DNA is TGCACCTGCAGTGCAGCGACTTCAAACACCGGGCAGCTCTAC.

With regard to this clone: Each gene name is a mouse one. Coverage ceases 1 residue before the CDR3 finishes, and the germline J gene fills in the end. This chain links TRBV31 with TRBJ2-4, with 10 bases identical to TRBD1. Germline V gene lookup returns CDR1 GKSSPN and CDR2 SITVG. With V trimmed by 0 bases and J by 6 bases, 3 bases remained unmatched. This CDR3 comprises 14 residues. Incomplete CDR3 DNA: TGTGCCTGGAGTCTAGCGGGACAGGGGAACACCTTGTAC. Translation gives CAWSLAGQGNTLY. The whole CDR3 protein is CAWSLAGQGNTLYF.

Comment on this clone: The listed genes are named as in mouse. The CDR3 extends 1 residue past the end of the read, so its final part is completed from the germline J gene. This chain links TRBV14 with TRBJ2-4, with unresolved D. V was shortened by 4 bases and J by 1 base, with 10 bases between the two germline ends. Per the germline V gene, CDR1 is SGHDT and CDR2 is FRDEAV. The CDR3 is made up of 14 amino acids. This CDR3 is CASSMKGGQNTLYF. Partial CDR3 DNA: TGTGCCAGCAGTATGAAGGGAGGTCAAAACACCTTGTAC.

Notes on this clone: Gene names are the mouse ones. The read falls 1 residue short of the CDR3 end, and the missing part is taken from the germline J gene. The chain employs TRBV2 and TRBJ2-3; 8 nucleotides match TRBD2. After removal of 0 bases from V and 1 base from J, the junction contained 0 bases not matched to a gene. CDR3 length: 15 amino acids. CDR1 is LGHNA, CDR2 YSYQKL, per germline. The CDR3 protein is CASSQDWGGAETLYF. Incomplete CDR3 DNA: TGTGCCAGCAGCCAAGACTGGGGGGGTGCAGAAACGCTGTAT.

Notes on this clone: Germline and genes: mouse. The read gets to within 1 residue of the CDR3 end, and the germline J gene fills in the rest. The chain recombines TRBV19 with TRBJ2-4; D not certain. V lost 0 bases, J lost 0 bases, and 5 bases lay in between. The CDR3 is 14 amino acids. CDR1 and CDR2 (germline): FNHDT, SITEND (reference sequence). The part of the CDR3 DNA that was read is TGTGCCAGCAGTATAGACGGTAGTCAAAACACCTTGTAC. Translated: CASSIDGSQNTLY. The full-length CDR3 reads as CASSIDGSQNTLYF.

About this clone: The gene symbols are mouse symbols. The missing CDR3 end, 1 residue past where the read stops, is filled in from the germline J gene. The chain carries TRBV20 and TRBJ2-2, with D possibly TRBD1 on 6 matching bases. From germline, CDR1 is GFQATS and CDR2 STVNSAI. The CDR3 has 13 amino acids. The V gene lost 6 bases and the J gene lost 4 bases, with 12 bases spanning the gap. The DNA read from the CDR3 is TGTGGTGCCCTGACAGGAGGCACCGGGCAGCTCTAC. This codes for CGALTGGTGQLY. The complete CDR3 protein is CGALTGGTGQLYF.

A remark on this clone: Mouse germline and gene names are used. The read is 1 residue too short to cover the CDR3 end, so that end is filled in from the germline J gene. This chain uses TRBV4 with TRBJ1-4, with a weak D call TRBD1 (6 bases). V was shortened by 5 bases and J by 0 bases, with 7 bases between the two germline ends. CDR1 and CDR2 from the germline V gene are LGHDT and YNNKQL (reference sequence). The CDR3 sequence is 14 residues long. CDR3 amino acids: CASSRGISNERLFF. The part of the CDR3 DNA that was read is TGTGCCAGCAGCAGGGGGATTTCCAACGAAAGATTATTT.

This clone was seen just once. Gene names are the mouse ones. The CDR3 end is not reached by the read, which stops 1 residue before it; the germline J gene fills it in. The chain links TRBV5 to TRBJ2-3, with TRBD2 matching over 10 bases. This CDR3 contains 16 residues. Germline-derived CDR1 and CDR2 are LGHNA and YNLKQL (reference sequence). The V and J ends lost 0 bases and 6 bases, in that order; junction bases with no gene match: 6. Here the CDR3 reads CASSQDLAGGAETLYF. The DNA read from the CDR3 is TGTGCCAGCAGCCAAGATTTGGCTGGGGGGGCGGAAACGCTGTAT.

Note on this clone: Gene names and germline refer to mouse. The read ends 1 residue before the CDR3 terminus; that terminus is restored from the germline J gene. This chain joins TRBV13-2 and TRBJ2-7; 9 bases match TRBD2. V shed 0 bases, J shed 0 bases, and the junction held 1 base outside the gene matches. CDR1 and CDR2 from the germline V gene are NNHNN and SYGAGS (reference sequence). The CDR3 has 15 amino acids. This chain's CDR3 is CASGDVWGGSYEQYF. Incomplete CDR3 DNA: TGTGCCAGCGGTGATGTCTGGGGGGGCTCCTATGAACAGTAC.

A note on this clone: Germline and genes here are mouse. The read comes to an end 1 residue before the CDR3 does, leaving the germline J gene to fill in the end. The rearrangement links TRBV13-2 to TRBJ1-1; 11 nucleotides align to TRBD1. Trimming cost V 6 bases and J 5 bases; bases outside gene matches: 3. This CDR3 is built from 13 residues. Germline CDR1 NNHNN, CDR2 SYGAGS (reference sequence). The DNA read from the CDR3 is TGTGCCAGCGAGGGACAGGGGGGGACAGAAGTCTTC. Translating gives CASEGQGGTEVF. The whole CDR3 protein reads CASEGQGGTEVFF.

Comments on this clone: The gene names here belong to mouse. The CDR3 extends 1 residue past the end of the read, so its final part is completed from the germline J gene. V is TRBV4 and J is TRBJ1-1, with TRBD1 matching over 9 bases. V shed 4 bases, J shed 4 bases, and the junction held 4 bases outside the gene matches. This CDR3 spans 14 amino acids. Germline V gene lookup returns CDR1 LGHDT and CDR2 YNNKQL (reference sequence). CDR3 loop: CASSFGTGITEVFF. CDR3 DNA (partial): TGTGCCAGCAGCTTCGGGACAGGGATCACAGAAGTCTTC.

Only a few counts were recorded for this clone. The listed genes are named as in mouse. The read comes to an end 1 residue before the CDR3 does, leaving the germline J gene to fill in the end. The chain employs TRBV13-2 and TRBJ2-7; 8 nucleotides align to TRBD1. CDR1 is NNHNN and CDR2 is SYGAGS in the germline V gene (reference sequence). The CDR3 consists of 13 residues. The ends lost 2 bases at V and 7 bases at J; junction bases unmatched: 5. Incomplete CDR3 DNA: TGTGCCAGCGGTGACAGGGGGCGATACGAACAGTAC. This codes for CASGDRGRYEQY. Given in full, the CDR3 is CASGDRGRYEQYF.

This clone was recorded once. Any gene name here is a mouse gene name. Read sequence stops 1 residue before the CDR3 end, and the germline J gene provides the missing end. The chain carries TRBV19 and TRBJ2-1; D unclear. V was clipped by 4 bases and J by 2 bases, with 7 bases between them. The germline gives CDR1 FNHDT, CDR2 SITEND (reference sequence). CDR3 length: 13 amino acids. The CDR3 here is CASSYRDYAEQFF. The CDR3 bases that were read are TGTGCCAGCAGTTACCGGGACTATGCTGAGCAGTTC. Full variable domain (remainder filled in from reference TRBV19 and TRBJ2-1): GGIITQTPKFLIGQEGQKLTLKCQQNFNHDTMYWYRQDSGKGLRLIYYSITENDLQKGDLSEGYDASREKKSSFSLTVTSAQKNEMAVFLCASSYRDYAEQFFGPGTRLTVL.

This clone was recorded only once. Genes and germline come from the mouse. With the read ending 1 residue before the CDR3 end, the germline J gene is used to fill in that end. This chain joins TRBV20 and TRBJ2-1; possible D gene TRBD1, 6 bases. Trimming cost V 2 bases and J 0 bases, with 14 bases left between them. CDR1 is GFQATS, CDR2 STVNSAI, per germline. The CDR3 is made up of 16 amino acids. This CDR3 is CGARPGTKHNYAEQFF. CDR3 DNA, as far as it was read: TGTGGTGCTAGGCCGGGGACAAAACATAACTATGCTGAGCAGTTC.

With regard to this clone: Germline and genes: mouse. The CDR3 extends 1 residue past the end of the read, so its final part is completed from the germline J gene. This sequence joins TRBV19 and TRBJ1-3; D is uncertain. V lost 2 bases and J 2 bases, leaving 8 bases between the germline ends. CDR3 size: 14 residues. Germline CDR1 is FNHDT and CDR2 is SITEND (reference sequence). The chain's CDR3 is CASSMGGAGNTLYF. The sequenced CDR3 bases are TGTGCCAGCAGTATGGGCGGGGCTGGAAATACGCTCTAT.

The count of this clone is one. Here the gene names and germline are mouse. Read data end 1 residue before the CDR3 end; the end is taken from the germline J gene. The chain links TRBV13-1 to TRBJ2-3; 12 bases are shared with TRBD2. J gave up 6 bases and V 0 bases, and 5 bases lay outside the gene matches. Per the germline V gene, CDR1 is NSHNY and CDR2 is SYGAGN. The CDR3 covers 16 residues. The DNA read from the CDR3 is TGTGCCAGCAGTGATGCAAGGGACTGGGGGGAGGAAACGCTGTAT. As protein: CASSDARDWGEETLY. The full-length CDR3 reads as CASSDARDWGEETLYF.

Concerning this clone: The listed genes are named as in mouse. The read ends 1 residue shy of where the CDR3 ends; the end is completed using the germline J gene. V gene TRBV5 combines with J gene TRBJ1-1; a weak D match, TRBD1 (5 bases). CDR1 and CDR2 from the germline V gene are LGHNA and YNLKQL (reference sequence). V was trimmed by 0 bases and J by 9 bases, leaving 8 bases between them. The CDR3 has 12 residues. The CDR3 is CASSQDQGKVFF. The CDR3 bases that were read are TGTGCCAGCAGCCAAGACCAGGGTAAAGTCTTC.

This clone has a single count. The listed genes are named as in mouse. The read is 1 residue too short to cover the CDR3 end, so that end is filled in from the germline J gene. The chain has TRBV20 and TRBJ1-1; no reliable D call. Trimming left V 6 bases short and J 0 bases short, with 8 bases between. CDR1 is GFQATS, CDR2 STVNSAI, per germline. CDR3 length equals 12 residues. The DNA read from the CDR3 is TGTGGTGCAACACATGCAAACACAGAAGTCTTC. Translated, it gives CGATHANTEVF. The entire CDR3 sequence reads CGATHANTEVFF.

This clone was seen more than once but under ten times. Gene names are the mouse ones. The CDR3 end lies 1 residue beyond the end of the read and is filled in from the germline J gene. The chain links TRBV29 to TRBJ1-5; TRBD1 aligns across 9 bases. The V segment lost 2 bases and the J segment 4 bases; nucleotides outside the gene matches: 0. The V gene's germline CDR1 is MSHET and CDR2 SYDVDS. The CDR3 runs 14 residues. The chain's CDR3 is CASSLGQGNQAPLF. The CDR3 DNA, read in part, is TGTGCTAGCAGTTTAGGACAGGGGAACCAGGCTCCGCTT.

A note on this clone: Here the gene names and germline are mouse. The observed sequence ends 1 residue before the CDR3 terminus, with the missing tail filled in from the germline J gene. This sequence joins TRBV31 and TRBJ2-5; D gene ambiguous. The CDR3 runs 10 residues. Germline V gene sequence: CDR1 GKSSPN, CDR2 SITVG. Trimming took off 5 bases at V and 5 bases at J, with 5 bases between the two ends. CDR3 DNA, as far as it was read: TGTGCCTGGTCCCTAGACACCCAGTAC. Amino acids: CAWSLDTQY. The whole CDR3 is CAWSLDTQYF. Full variable domain (rest looked up from reference TRBV31 and TRBJ2-5): AQTIHQWPVAEIKAVGSPLSLGCTIKGKSSPNLYWYWQATGGTLQQLFYSITVGQVESVVQLNLSASRPKDDQFILSTEKLLLSHSGFYLCAWSLDTQYFGPGTRLLVL.

In regard to this clone: All gene names here are mouse names. The read halts 1 residue ahead of the CDR3 end, with the missing end drawn from the germline J gene. V is TRBV13-3 and J is TRBJ1-2; D gene ambiguous. V was cut by 0 bases and J by 0 bases, with 12 bases left in between. The CDR3 spans 16 residues. The germline gives CDR1 NNHDY, CDR2 SYVADS. The sequenced CDR3 bases are TGTGCCAGCAGTGATGTTGTGTCAATCACAAACTCCGACTACACC. Protein product: CASSDVVSITNSDYT. The full CDR3 protein reads CASSDVVSITNSDYTF.

With regard to this clone: The gene names given are mouse names. The read halts 1 residue ahead of the CDR3 end, with the missing end drawn from the germline J gene. The genes are TRBV20 and TRBJ2-5; unclear D gene. Between the trimmed V and J ends, which lost 7 bases and 0 bases, there was a span of 5 bases. This CDR3 region has 11 residues. Germline loops: CDR1 GFQATS, CDR2 STVNSAI. The CDR3 spells CGGQNQDTQYF. The DNA read from the CDR3 is TGTGGTGGGCAGAACCAAGACACCCAGTAC.

This clone came up once. Gene names are the mouse ones. With the read ending 1 residue before the CDR3 end, the germline J gene is used to fill in that end. This chain links TRBV19 with TRBJ1-4, with 11 bases identical to TRBD1. Trimming cost V 7 bases and J 7 bases; bases outside gene matches: 3. Germline CDR1 and CDR2: FNHDT and SITEND (reference sequence). This CDR3 spans 13 amino acids. CDR3 region: CASRDRGSERLFF. Partial CDR3 DNA: TGTGCCAGCCGGGACAGGGGGAGCGAAAGATTATTT.

Regarding this clone: Gene and germline names: mouse. The missing CDR3 end, 1 residue past where the read stops, is filled in from the germline J gene. This chain uses TRBV20 with TRBJ2-1; D unclear. V gave up 0 bases and J gave up 4 bases, with 10 bases separating them. This CDR3 has 14 residues. Germline V lookup: CDR1 GFQATS, CDR2 STVNSAI. The sequenced part of the CDR3 DNA is TGTGGTGCTAGGGATGGCTTTATTTATGCTGAGCAGTTC. Amino acid sequence: CGARDGFIYAEQF. The CDR3 in full is CGARDGFIYAEQFF.

This clone came up a few times. Gene names refer to mouse genes. With the read ending 1 residue before the CDR3 end, the germline J gene is used to fill in that end. This chain connects TRBV13-1 to TRBJ1-3, with unresolved D. The length of the CDR3 is 12 residues. The germline V gene has CDR1 NSHNY and CDR2 SYGAGN. V lost 5 bases to trimming and J lost 0 bases, with 3 bases between them. Incomplete CDR3 DNA: TGTGCCAGCAGGGATTCTGGAAATACGCTCTAT. It translates to CASRDSGNTLY. The entire CDR3 reads CASRDSGNTLYF.

Concerning this clone itself: Mouse gene names and germline throughout. Coverage ceases 1 residue before the CDR3 finishes, and the germline J gene fills in the end. The chain is built from TRBV13-2 and TRBJ2-7, with 10 bases identical to TRBD2. Germline CDR1 and CDR2: NNHNN and SYGAGS (reference sequence). CDR3 length: 15 residues. V lost 0 bases and J lost 7; bases outside the gene matches: 7. The part of the CDR3 DNA that was read is TGTGCCAGCGGTGATGCGTCTGGGGGGGCGGGAGAACAGTAC. It codes for CASGDASGGAGEQY. The CDR3 in full is CASGDASGGAGEQYF.

About this clone: Mouse names are used for the genes. The sequence runs out 1 residue before the end of the CDR3; the remainder is reconstructed from the germline J gene. V usage is TRBV13-3 and J usage is TRBJ2-4; tentative D call: TRBD1 (6 bases). This CDR3 is built from 14 residues. In germline, CDR1 is NNHDY, CDR2 SYVADS. V was clipped by 3 bases and J by 0 bases, with 8 bases between them. Partial CDR3 DNA: TGTGCCAGCAGTGGGGGACAAAGTCAAAACACCTTGTAC. Translating it yields CASSGGQSQNTLY. In full, the CDR3 is CASSGGQSQNTLYF.

Remarks on this clone: Germline and genes here are mouse. Read sequence stops 1 residue before the CDR3 end, and the germline J gene provides the missing end. The chain is built from TRBV4 and TRBJ1-1; D is unclear. The V gene lost 6 bases and the J gene lost 0 bases, with 11 bases spanning the gap. The V gene's germline CDR1 is LGHDT and CDR2 YNNKQL (reference sequence). CDR3 length: 14 residues. The DNA read from the CDR3 is TGTGCCAGCAGGCTCGACACCGCAAACACAGAAGTCTTC. This encodes CASRLDTANTEVF. The full CDR3 protein reads CASRLDTANTEVFF.

As to this clone: Gene names are the mouse ones. The sequenced fragment ends 1 residue before the CDR3 boundary, so the rest is inferred from the germline J gene. V usage is TRBV20 and J usage is TRBJ2-3, with a tentative D call TRBD1 (6 bases). The V end was cut by 0 bases, the J end by 2 bases, with 9 bases between. Germline CDR1 GFQATS, CDR2 STVNSAI. The CDR3 length is 14 residues. The CDR3 loop is CGARDRDNAETLYF. CDR3 bases read: TGTGGTGCTAGGGATCGGGACAATGCAGAAACGCTGTAT.